These 29 T cell receptor beta chains originate from one sample sequenced in a study of T cells after yellow fever vaccination. Each CDR3 protein gets one entry after TCRdb re-called the 5' RACE reads with MiXCR. The data contain a few hundred thousand distinct CDR3 sequences, about 3.5% of them singletons. The source material was PBMCs, sampled on the day of the yellow fever booster vaccination. The receptors derive from a young man who received the YFV17D yellow fever vaccine.

In its sample, this clonotype was seen a few times. The V gene is TRBV27, the J gene TRBJ2-7; 8 positions agree with TRBD1. Trimming took 3 bases from V and 5 from J; bases not matched to a gene: 6. Germline values: CDR1 MNHEY, CDR2 SMNVEV (reference sequence). The CDR3 loop spans 14 amino acids. The DNA of the CDR3 is TGTGCCAGCAGTTTCCGGGACAGGCTCCACGAGCAGTACTTC. It yields the protein CASSFRDRLHEQYF.

V is TRBV7-9 and J is TRBJ1-3; no clear D gene. The V and J ends lost 4 bases and 0 bases respectively, with 13 bases between them. The V gene's germline CDR1 is SEHNR and CDR2 FQNEAQ (reference sequence). The length of the CDR3 is 16 residues. The CDR3 DNA sequence: TGTGCCAGCAGCTCTAATACCGGTCTCTCTGGAAACACCATATATTTT. Translated: CASSSNTGLSGNTIYF. Full variable domain (outside the CDR3, taken from reference TRBV7-9 and TRBJ1-3): DTGVSQNPRHKITKRGQNVTFRCDPISEHNRLYWYRQTLGQGPEFLTYFQNEAQLEKSRLLSDRFSAERPKGSFSTLEIQRTEQGDSAMYLCASSSNTGLSGNTIYFGEGSWLTVV.

This clonotype was recorded at least ten times. The chain combines TRBV5-1 with TRBJ2-1; 9 positions agree with TRBD1. Germline V lookup: CDR1 SGHRS, CDR2 YFSETQ. This CDR3 comprises 12 residues. V lost 2 bases, J lost 10 bases, and 1 base stayed unmatched. This CDR3 is CASSLTGGEQFF. CDR3 in DNA: TGCGCCAGCAGCTTAACAGGGGGCGAGCAGTTCTTC.

This chain joins TRBV20-1 and TRBJ2-7; 8 positions match TRBD1. Unmatched junction bases numbered 11, after V lost 6 bases and J lost 4 bases. Germline V gene lookup returns CDR1 DFQATT and CDR2 SNEGSKA (reference sequence). The length of the CDR3 is 14 residues. In DNA, the CDR3 is TGCAGTGCCACCTTCAGGGGGCGCGGGTACGAGCAGTACGTC. Protein sequence: CSATFRGRGYEQYV.

This clonotype was observed many times. The rearrangement joins TRBV5-6 to TRBJ2-5, with D uncertain. CDR3 length: 13 residues. CDR1 is SGHDT and CDR2 is YYEEEE in the germline V gene. Trimming took 4 bases from V and 1 from J, leaving 8 bases between them. The CDR3 region is CASSPDTQETQYF. In nucleotides, the CDR3 is TGTGCCAGCAGCCCCGACACCCAAGAGACCCAGTACTTC.

CDR3 sequence reads: CASSTPEKDTEAFF. DNA of the CDR3: TGTGCCAGTAGTACCCCCGAAAAAGACACTGAAGCTTTCTTT. The V and J genes are TRBV19 and TRBJ1-1; D gene unclear. Trimming took 4 bases from V and 3 from J, leaving 12 bases between them. The CDR3 has 14 amino acids. CDR1 LNHDA and CDR2 SQIVND come from the germline V gene (reference sequence).

This clonotype was counted only a few times. CDR3 sequence: CASSLMGRGYTF. The CDR3 DNA follows: TGTGCCAGCAGCCTAATGGGGAGGGGCTACACCTTC. V usage is TRBV7-2 and J usage is TRBJ1-2; no definite D call. CDR1 is SGHTA and CDR2 is FQGNSA in the germline V gene. This CDR3 region has 12 residues. Trimming stripped 5 bases from V and 8 bases from J, with 12 bases between.

In this sample, this clonotype turned up many times. J is TRBJ2-7 and V is TRBV12-3 or TRBV12-4, with D unresolved. The ends were cut back, 5 bases at V and 4 bases at J, with 9 bases in the middle. The CDR3 is 12 amino acids. CDR3 nucleotide sequence: TGTGCCAGCAGTCCCGGACGGTACGAGCAGTACTTC. Amino acids: CASSPGRYEQYF.

This clonotype was counted ten times or more. The chain is built from TRBV7-9 and TRBJ2-3, with a weak D call TRBD1 (6 bases). Germline CDR1 and CDR2: SEHNR and FQNEAQ (reference sequence). The CDR3 consists of 16 residues. The ends were cut back, 5 bases at V and 4 bases at J, with 19 bases in the middle. CDR3 loop: CASSLGRGSTSDTQYF. The CDR3 DNA reads as TGTGCCAGCAGCCTGGGTAGGGGGTCCACTTCAGATACGCAGTATTTT.

This rearrangement joins TRBV19 to TRBJ1-2; no reliable D call. Germline V gene sequence: CDR1 LNHDA, CDR2 SQIVND (reference sequence). V was shortened by 5 bases and J by 6 bases, with 7 bases between the two germline ends. CDR3 length: 11 amino acids. CDR3 nucleotide sequence: TGTGCCAGTAGTGCCCTGAATGGCTACACCTTC. Its protein is CASSALNGYTF.

This clonotype was seen at least ten times. The chain has TRBV4-1 and TRBJ2-7; D is possibly TRBD1 or TRBD2 (5 bases each). Germline CDR1 and CDR2: MGHRA and YSYEKL. The CDR3 has 15 amino acids. V shed 3 bases and J shed 3 bases, with 15 bases lying between them. The CDR3 nucleotides are TGCGCCAGCAGCCACCTGGGACCGCCATACTACGAGCAGTACGTC. It translates to CASSHLGPPYYEQYV.

Ten or more counts support this clonotype. The V and J genes are TRBV6-2 or TRBV6-3 and TRBJ2-1; 8 bases fit TRBD2. There are 15 residues in the CDR3. After removal of 5 bases from V and 4 bases from J, the junction contained 7 bases not matched to a gene. Germline assignment: CDR1 MNHEY and CDR2 SVGEGT. CDR3 sequence reads: CASSEAGGDYNEQFF. In DNA form, the CDR3 reads TGTGCCAGCAGTGAGGCGGGGGGAGATTACAATGAGCAGTTCTTC.

Points on this clonotype: Mismatch with germline at one junction end may stem from a read error. The chain uses TRBV20-1 and TRBJ2-7; D is possibly TRBD1 or TRBD2 (6 bases each). The CDR3 totals 11 residues. Germline V lookup: CDR1 DFQATT, CDR2 SNEGSKA (reference sequence). This CDR3 reads CSVRGGYEQYF. CDR3 coding DNA: TGCAGTGTTAGAGGGGGGTACGAGCAGTACTTC.

This clonotype was seen at least ten times. J is TRBJ2-6 and V is TRBV28; D ambiguous. The CDR3 has 16 amino acids. Deletions cut 5 bases from V and 0 bases from J, with 11 bases between. Germline lookup yields CDR1 MDHEN and CDR2 SYDVKM. CDR3 loop: CASSRIESSGANVLTF. The CDR3 coding sequence is TGTGCCAGCAGTCGCATCGAGAGCTCTGGGGCCAACGTCCTGACTTTC.

There are many counts of this clonotype. The chain is built from TRBV5-6 and TRBJ2-3, with TRBD2 as a possible D gene (6 bases). The CDR3 covers 16 residues. Per germline, CDR1 SGHDT and CDR2 YYEEEE. V was trimmed by 3 bases and J by 6 bases, leaving 20 bases between them. CDR3 sequence: CASSSPVAGLWDTQYF. For the CDR3, the DNA is TGTGCCAGCAGCTCCCCCGTTGCGGGATTGTGGGATACGCAGTATTTT.

This clonotype was seen many times. The rearrangement joins TRBV5-1 to TRBJ2-3, with 7 bases that match TRBD1. Germline V gene data show CDR1 as SGHRS and CDR2 as YFSETQ. V dropped 4 bases and J dropped 2; count of bases not matched to a gene: 4. The CDR3 runs 14 residues. In DNA, the CDR3 is TGCGCCAGCAGCCGCGACAGGGTCACAGATACGCAGTATTTT. Encoded protein: CASSRDRVTDTQYF. The variable domain in full, completed from reference TRBV5-1 and TRBJ2-3, reads KAGVTQTPRYLIKTRGQQVTLSCSPISGHRSVSWYQQTPGQGLQFLFEYFSETQRNKGNFPGRFSGRQFSNSRSEMNVSTLELGDSALYLCASSRDRVTDTQYFGPGTRLTVL.

This clonotype was counted at least ten times. The chain uses TRBV7-9 and TRBJ1-6; D possibly corresponds to TRBD1 (6 bases). Germline V CDR1 and CDR2: SEHNR, FQNEAQ (reference sequence). This CDR3 has 13 amino acids. Between the trimmed V and J ends, which lost 5 bases and 13 bases, there was a span of 15 bases. The CDR3 sequence: CASSAGERVPLHF. For the CDR3, the DNA is TGTGCCAGCAGCGCAGGGGAGCGTGTGCCCCTCCACTTT.

This clonotype has a handful of counts. The chain combines TRBV4-3 with TRBJ1-2; D is perhaps TRBD1 (6 bases). The V and J ends lost 3 bases and 8 bases respectively, with 16 bases between them. Germline assignment: CDR1 LGHNA and CDR2 YSLEER. This CDR3 comprises 14 residues. The CDR3 DNA is TGCGCCAGCAGCCATACAGGGCTGGTGGGGGGCTACACCTTC. It encodes CASSHTGLVGGYTF.

Of note for this clonotype: A read error may produce the germline difference seen at one junction end. The chain links TRBV5-1 to TRBJ2-1; no clear D. The CDR3 has 11 amino acids. Germline assignment: CDR1 SGHRS and CDR2 YFSETQ. Here the CDR3 reads CASSLGNGQFF. The CDR3 coding sequence is TGCGCCAGCAGCCTGGGTAATGGGCAGTTCTTC.

This clonotype was detected many times. This chain links TRBV5-1 with TRBJ1-4; 9 bases align to TRBD1. V dropped 0 bases and J dropped 7; count of bases not matched to a gene: 7. In germline, CDR1 is SGHRS, CDR2 YFSETQ. The CDR3 length is 16 residues. CDR3 sequence (DNA): TGCGCCAGCAGCTTGGGAGACAGGGGGTCTGGTGAAAAACTGTTTTTT. It encodes CASSLGDRGSGEKLFF.

J is TRBJ1-6 and V is TRBV30; no reliable D call. CDR1 is GTSNPN, CDR2 SVGIG, per germline (reference sequence). The CDR3 is 13 residues long. Trimming took off 8 bases at V and 9 bases at J, with 17 bases between the two ends. CDR3 region: CAAGSSRSSPLHF. The CDR3 nucleotides read TGTGCCGCGGGGAGTTCCCGGAGTTCACCCCTCCACTTT.

About this clonotype itself: A much more abundant neighbour one base away suggests this may be a read error. This chain joins TRBV29-1 and TRBJ1-2; the D gene is possibly TRBD1 (6 bases). The germline CDR1 and CDR2 sequences are SQVTM and ANQGSEA. Trimming pared 7 bases from V and 9 bases from J, leaving 18 bases between. The CDR3 runs 12 residues. This CDR3 reads CSARTAMGRYTF. In nucleotides, the CDR3 is TGCAGCGCCCGGACAGCCATGGGTCGCTACACCTTC.

This clonotype was counted only a few times. The chain has TRBV12-3 or TRBV12-4 and TRBJ2-3, with 12 bases that match TRBD2. J lost 3 bases, V lost 5 bases, and 9 bases had no gene match. The CDR3 runs 17 residues. This CDR3 is CASSLTRTSGVTDTQYF. CDR3 in DNA: TGTGCCAGCAGTCTCACTAGGACTAGCGGGGTAACAGATACGCAGTATTTT.

Concerning this clonotype itself: A much larger clone lies one base from this, so it may be a read error. The chain has TRBV9 and TRBJ2-1; TRBD1 agrees at 8 bases. CDR1 is SGDLS, CDR2 YYNGEE, per germline. The CDR3 extends over 15 amino acids. CDR3 coding DNA: TGTACCAGCAGCCGTACAGGGGGTTCCTACAATGAGCAGTTCTTC. This codes for CTSSRTGGSYNEQFF. Looking up the rest from reference TRBV9 and TRBJ2-1 gives the full variable domain: DSGVTQTPKHLITATGQRVTLRCSPRSGDLSVYWYQQSLDQGLQFLIQYYNGEERAKGNILERFSAQQFPDLHSELNLSSLELGDSALYFCTSSRTGGSYNEQFFGPGTRLTVL.

Details on this clonotype: A much larger clone sits a single nucleotide away, making a read error possible. V is TRBV7-9 and J is TRBJ1-4; 7 bases line up with TRBD1. The junction had 15 bases not matched to a gene; V was cut back by 5 bases and J by 12 bases. CDR1 and CDR2 from the germline V gene are SEHNR and FQNEAQ (reference sequence). The CDR3 runs to 15 residues. The CDR3 spells CASSILTGTQEELFF. The DNA of the CDR3 is TGTGCCAGCAGCATACTGACAGGGACGCAAGAAGAACTGTTTTTT.

This clonotype was picked up many times. The CDR3 region has the DNA TGTGCCAGCAGCGTACAGGGTTGGGGAGGAGAGACCCAGTACTTC. Amino acid sequence: CASSVQGWGGETQYF. V and J are TRBV7-2 and TRBJ2-5; D could derive from TRBD1 or TRBD2 (6 bases each). With 5 bases removed from V and 4 bases from J, the gap between germline ends came to 17 bases. Germline lookup yields CDR1 SGHTA and CDR2 FQGNSA. This CDR3 spans 15 amino acids.

In its sample, this clonotype was seen many times. The chain recombines TRBV4-3 with TRBJ2-3; 8 bases align to TRBD2. Trimming removed 0 bases from V and 7 bases from J; junction bases left unmatched: 6. The CDR3 has 15 residues. Per germline, CDR1 LGHNA and CDR2 YSLEER. In DNA, the CDR3 is TGCGCCAGCAGCCAAGATCTTAGCGGGGCCTATACGCAGTATTTT. It is translated as CASSQDLSGAYTQYF.

This clonotype showed up many times. The chain links TRBV7-6 to TRBJ2-3, with unresolved D. V was shortened by 5 bases and J by 2 bases, with 8 bases between the two germline ends. The CDR3 is 13 amino acids. Germline CDR1 SGHVS, CDR2 FNYEAQ. The CDR3 sequence is CASSPSPTDTQYF. CDR3 nucleotide sequence: TGTGCCAGCAGCCCTTCCCCCACAGATACGCAGTATTTT. Variable domain in full (rest from reference TRBV7-6 and TRBJ2-3): GAGVSQSPRYKVTKRGQDVALRCDPISGHVSLYWYRQALGQGPEFLTYFNYEAQQDKSGLPNDRFSAERPEGSISTLTIQRTEQRDSAMYRCASSPSPTDTQYFGPGTRLTVL.

This clonotype has only a few counts. The rearrangement uses TRBV18 and TRBJ2-7; weak D call: TRBD1 (5 bases). Germline loops: CDR1 KGHSH, CDR2 LQKENI. Trimming took off 3 bases at V and 7 bases at J, with 19 bases between the two ends. The CDR3 covers 15 residues. The CDR3 DNA is TGTGCCAGCTCACCTCCCCGGACACCCCTCCGGGAGCAGTACGTC. It specifies CASSPPRTPLREQYV.